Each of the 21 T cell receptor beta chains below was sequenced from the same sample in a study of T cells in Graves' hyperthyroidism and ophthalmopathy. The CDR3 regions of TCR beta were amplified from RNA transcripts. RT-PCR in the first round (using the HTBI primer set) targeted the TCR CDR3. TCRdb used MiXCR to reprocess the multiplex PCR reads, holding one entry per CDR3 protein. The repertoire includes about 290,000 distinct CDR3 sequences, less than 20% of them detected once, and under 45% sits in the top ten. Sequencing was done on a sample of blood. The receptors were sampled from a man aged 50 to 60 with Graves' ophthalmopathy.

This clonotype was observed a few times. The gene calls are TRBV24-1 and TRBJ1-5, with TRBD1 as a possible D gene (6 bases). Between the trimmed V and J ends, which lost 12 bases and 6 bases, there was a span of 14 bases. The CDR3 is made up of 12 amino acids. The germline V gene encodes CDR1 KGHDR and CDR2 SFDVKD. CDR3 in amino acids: CAVGGRFQPQHF. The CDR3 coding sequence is TGTGCCGTCGGGGGGCGTTTTCAGCCCCAGCATTTT.

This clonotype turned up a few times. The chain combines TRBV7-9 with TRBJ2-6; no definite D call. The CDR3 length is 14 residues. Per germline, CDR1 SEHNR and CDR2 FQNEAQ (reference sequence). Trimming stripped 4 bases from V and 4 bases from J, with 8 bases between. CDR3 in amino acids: CASSSSNGANVLTF. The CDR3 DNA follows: TGTGCCAGCAGCTCTTCGAACGGGGCCAACGTCCTGACTTTC.

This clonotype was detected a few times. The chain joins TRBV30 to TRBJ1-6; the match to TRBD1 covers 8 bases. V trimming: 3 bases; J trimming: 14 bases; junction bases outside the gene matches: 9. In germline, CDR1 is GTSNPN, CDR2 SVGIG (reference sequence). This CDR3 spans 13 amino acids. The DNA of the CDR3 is TGTGCCTGGAGGCGGGACAGGTTGGCTACCCTCCACTTT. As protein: CAWRRDRLATLHF.

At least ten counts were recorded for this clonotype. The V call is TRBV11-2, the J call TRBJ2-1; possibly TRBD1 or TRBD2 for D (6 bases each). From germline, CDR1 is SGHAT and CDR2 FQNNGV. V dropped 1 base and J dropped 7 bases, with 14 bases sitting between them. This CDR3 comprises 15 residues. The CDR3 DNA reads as TGTGCCAGCAGCTTAGTGGGGGGCTCGGGTAATGAGCAGTTCTTC. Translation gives CASSLVGGSGNEQFF.

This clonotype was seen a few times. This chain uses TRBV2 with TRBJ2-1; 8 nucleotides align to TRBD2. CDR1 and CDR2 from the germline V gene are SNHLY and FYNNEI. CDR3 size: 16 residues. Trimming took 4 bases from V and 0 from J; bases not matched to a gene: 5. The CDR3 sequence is CASSAGGRSSYNEQFF. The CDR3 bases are TGTGCCAGCAGTGCGGGAGGGCGGAGCTCCTACAATGAGCAGTTCTTC.

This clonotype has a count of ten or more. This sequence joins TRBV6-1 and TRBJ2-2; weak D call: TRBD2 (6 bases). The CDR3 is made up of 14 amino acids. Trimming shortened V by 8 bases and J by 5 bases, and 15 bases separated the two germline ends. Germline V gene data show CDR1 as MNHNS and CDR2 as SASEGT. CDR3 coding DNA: TGTGCCAGCGGGACTCCCGACAGAACCGGGGAGCTGTTTTTT. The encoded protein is CASGTPDRTGELFF.

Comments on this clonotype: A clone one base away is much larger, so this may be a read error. This CDR3 reads CASRSGTGGFAEAFF. CDR3 nucleotides: TGTGCCAGCAGGAGTGGGACAGGGGGATTCGCTGAAGCTTTCTTT. V is TRBV28 and J is TRBJ1-1; 11 nucleotides align to TRBD1. V shed 6 bases and J 6 bases; nucleotides not matched to a gene: 9. Germline CDR1 reads MDHEN; CDR2 reads SYDVKM. CDR3 size: 15 residues. The variable domain in full, with the rest retrieved from reference TRBV28 and TRBJ1-1, is DVKVTQSSRYLVKRTGEKVFLECVQDMDHENMFWYRQDPGLGLRLIYFSYDVKMKEKGDIPEGYSVSREKKERFSLILESASTNQTSMYLCASRSGTGGFAEAFFGQGTRLTVV.

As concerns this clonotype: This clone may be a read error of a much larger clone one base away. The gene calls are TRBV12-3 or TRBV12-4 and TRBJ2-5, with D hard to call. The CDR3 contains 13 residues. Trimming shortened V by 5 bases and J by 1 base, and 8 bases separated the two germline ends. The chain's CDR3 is CASSKQFQETQYF. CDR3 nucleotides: TGTGCCAGCAGTAAGCAGTTCCAAGAGACCCAGTACTTC.

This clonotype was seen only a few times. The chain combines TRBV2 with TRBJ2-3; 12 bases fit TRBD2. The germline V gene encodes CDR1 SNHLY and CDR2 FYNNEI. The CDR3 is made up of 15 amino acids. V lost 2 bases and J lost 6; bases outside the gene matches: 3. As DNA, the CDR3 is TGTGCCAGCAGTGAACTAGCGGGAGGGTTGGATACGCAGTATTTT. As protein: CASSELAGGLDTQYF.

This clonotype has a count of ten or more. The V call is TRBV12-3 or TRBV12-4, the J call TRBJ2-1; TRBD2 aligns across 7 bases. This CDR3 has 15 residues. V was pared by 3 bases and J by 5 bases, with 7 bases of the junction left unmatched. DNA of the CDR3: TGTGCCAGCAGTTTTAGAGCGGGATCAAACAATGAGCAGTTCTTC. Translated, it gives CASSFRAGSNNEQFF.

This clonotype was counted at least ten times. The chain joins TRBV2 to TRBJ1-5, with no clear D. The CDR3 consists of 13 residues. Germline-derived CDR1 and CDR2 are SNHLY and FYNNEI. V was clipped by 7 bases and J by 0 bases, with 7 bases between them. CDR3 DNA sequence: TGTGCCAGCATGGGTGATAGCAATCAGCCCCAGCATTTT. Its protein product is CASMGDSNQPQHF.

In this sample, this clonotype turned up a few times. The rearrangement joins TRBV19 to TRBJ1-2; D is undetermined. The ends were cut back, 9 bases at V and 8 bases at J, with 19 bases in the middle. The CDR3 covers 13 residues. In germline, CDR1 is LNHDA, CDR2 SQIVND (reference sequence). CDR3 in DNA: TGTGCCAGCGTGTTACAAGGGAGAGACGGCTACACCTTC. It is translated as CASVLQGRDGYTF.

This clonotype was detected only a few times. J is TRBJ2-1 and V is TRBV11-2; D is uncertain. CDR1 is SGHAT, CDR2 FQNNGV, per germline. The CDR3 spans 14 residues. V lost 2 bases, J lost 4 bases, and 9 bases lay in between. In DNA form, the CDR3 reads TGTGCCAGCAGCTTAAACGGGCCTTACAATGAGCAGTTCTTC. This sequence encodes CASSLNGPYNEQFF.

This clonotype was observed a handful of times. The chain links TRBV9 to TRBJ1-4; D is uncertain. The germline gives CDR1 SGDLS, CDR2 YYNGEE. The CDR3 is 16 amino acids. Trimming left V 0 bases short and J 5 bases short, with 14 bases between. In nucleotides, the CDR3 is TGTGCCAGCAGCGTAGAGGCCGCCTTTGGGAATGAAAAACTGTTTTTT. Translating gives CASSVEAAFGNEKLFF.

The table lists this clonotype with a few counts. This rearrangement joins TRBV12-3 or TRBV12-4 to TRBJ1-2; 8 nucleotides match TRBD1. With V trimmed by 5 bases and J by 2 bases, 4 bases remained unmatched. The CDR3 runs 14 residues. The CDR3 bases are TGTGCCAGCAGTCAGGACAGGGTGAACTATGGCTACACCTTC. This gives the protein CASSQDRVNYGYTF.

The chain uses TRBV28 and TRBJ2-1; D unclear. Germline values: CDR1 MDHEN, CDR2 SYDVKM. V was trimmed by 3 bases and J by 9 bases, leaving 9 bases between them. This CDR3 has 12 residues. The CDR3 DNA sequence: TGTGCCAGCAGTTTTAACCCTAGTGAGCAGTTCTTC. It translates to CASSFNPSEQFF.

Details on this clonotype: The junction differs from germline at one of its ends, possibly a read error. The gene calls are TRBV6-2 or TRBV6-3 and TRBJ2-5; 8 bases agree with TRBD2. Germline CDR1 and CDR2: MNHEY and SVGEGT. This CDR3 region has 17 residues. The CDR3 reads CASKGGAGGIGQEAQYF. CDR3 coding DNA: TGTGCCAGCAAGGGGGGGGCGGGAGGTATTGGGCAAGAGGCCCAGTACTTC.

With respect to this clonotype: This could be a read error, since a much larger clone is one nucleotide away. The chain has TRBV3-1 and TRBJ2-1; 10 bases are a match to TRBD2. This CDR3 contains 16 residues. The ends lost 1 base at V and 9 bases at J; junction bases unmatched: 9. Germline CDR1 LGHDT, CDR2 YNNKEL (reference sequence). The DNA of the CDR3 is TGTGCCAGCAGCCAAGTGGGATTAGCGGGAGGAGGTGAGCAGTTCTTC. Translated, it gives CASSQVGLAGGGEQFF.

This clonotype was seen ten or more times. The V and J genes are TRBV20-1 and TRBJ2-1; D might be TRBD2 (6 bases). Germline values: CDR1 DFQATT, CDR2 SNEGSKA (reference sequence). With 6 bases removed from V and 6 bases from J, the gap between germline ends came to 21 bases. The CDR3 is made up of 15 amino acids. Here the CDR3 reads CSAPPLGGGVNEQFF. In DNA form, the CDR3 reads TGCAGTGCACCACCACTAGGCGGCGGGGTCAATGAGCAGTTCTTC.

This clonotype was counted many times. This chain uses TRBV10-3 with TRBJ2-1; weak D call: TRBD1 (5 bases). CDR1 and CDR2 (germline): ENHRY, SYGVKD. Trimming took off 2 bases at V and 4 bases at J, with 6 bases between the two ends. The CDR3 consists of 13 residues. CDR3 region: CAISETGYNEQFF. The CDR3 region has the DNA TGTGCCATCAGTGAGACAGGTTACAATGAGCAGTTCTTC.

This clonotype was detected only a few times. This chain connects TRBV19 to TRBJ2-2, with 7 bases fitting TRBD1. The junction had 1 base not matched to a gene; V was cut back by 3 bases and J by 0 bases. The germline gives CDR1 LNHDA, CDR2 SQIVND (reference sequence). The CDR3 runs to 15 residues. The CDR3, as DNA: TGTGCCAGTAGTATGGGGACAGCGAACACCGGGGAGCTGTTTTTT. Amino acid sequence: CASSMGTANTGELFF.